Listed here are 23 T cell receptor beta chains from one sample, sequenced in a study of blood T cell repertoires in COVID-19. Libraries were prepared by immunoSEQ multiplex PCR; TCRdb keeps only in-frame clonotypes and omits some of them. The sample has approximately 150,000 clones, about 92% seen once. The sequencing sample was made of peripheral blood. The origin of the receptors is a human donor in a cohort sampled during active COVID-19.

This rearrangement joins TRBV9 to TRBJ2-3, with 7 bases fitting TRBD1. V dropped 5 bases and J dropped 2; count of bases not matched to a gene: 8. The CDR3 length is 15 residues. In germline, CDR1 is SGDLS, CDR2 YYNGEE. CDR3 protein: CASSPGQWSTDTQYF. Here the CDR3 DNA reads TGTGCCAGCAGTCCGGGACAGTGGTCCACAGATACGCAGTATTTT.

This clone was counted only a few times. The CDR3 coding sequence is TGTGCCAGCAGTAGAGACAGCTCCTATAATTCACCCCTCCACTTT. Translated: CASSRDSSYNSPLHF. The V gene is TRBV5-4, the J gene TRBJ1-6; D is perhaps TRBD1 (5 bases). V was cut by 5 bases and J by 0 bases, with 9 bases left in between. CDR3 length equals 15 residues. CDR1 and CDR2 (germline): SGHNT, YYREEE (reference sequence). Full variable domain (rest looked up from reference TRBV5-4 and TRBJ1-6): ETGVTQSPTHLIKTRGQQVTLRCSSQSGHNTVSWYQQALGQGPQFIFQYYREEENGRGNFPPRFSGLQFPNYSSELNVNALELDDSALYLCASSRDSSYNSPLHFGNGTRLTVT.

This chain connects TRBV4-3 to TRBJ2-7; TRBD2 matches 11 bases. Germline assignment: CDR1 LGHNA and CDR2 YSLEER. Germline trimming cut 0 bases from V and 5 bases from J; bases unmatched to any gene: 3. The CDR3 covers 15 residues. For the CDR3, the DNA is TGCGCCAGCAGCCAAGAGTTAGCGGGGGGGCACGAGCAGTACTTC. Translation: CASSQELAGGHEQYF.

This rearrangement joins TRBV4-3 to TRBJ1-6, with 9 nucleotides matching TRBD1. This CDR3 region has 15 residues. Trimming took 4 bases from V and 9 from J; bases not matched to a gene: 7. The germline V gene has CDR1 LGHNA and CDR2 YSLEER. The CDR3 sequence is CASSLDRGLGSPLHF. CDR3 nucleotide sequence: TGCGCCAGCAGCCTCGACAGGGGGTTAGGTTCACCCCTCCACTTT.

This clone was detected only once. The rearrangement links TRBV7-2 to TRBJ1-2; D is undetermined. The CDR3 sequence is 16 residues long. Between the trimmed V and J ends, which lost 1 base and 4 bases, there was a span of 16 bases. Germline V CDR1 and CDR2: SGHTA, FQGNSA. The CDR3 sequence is CASSLEGSTNTYGYTF. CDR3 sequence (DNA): TGTGCCAGCAGCTTAGAGGGATCGACTAATACCTATGGCTACACCTTC.

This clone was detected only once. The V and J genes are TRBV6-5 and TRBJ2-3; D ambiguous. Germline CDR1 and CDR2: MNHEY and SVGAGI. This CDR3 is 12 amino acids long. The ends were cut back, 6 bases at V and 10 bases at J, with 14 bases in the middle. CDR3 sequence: CASRSLESAQYF. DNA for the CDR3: TGTGCCAGCAGGTCCCTAGAATCGGCGCAGTATTTT.

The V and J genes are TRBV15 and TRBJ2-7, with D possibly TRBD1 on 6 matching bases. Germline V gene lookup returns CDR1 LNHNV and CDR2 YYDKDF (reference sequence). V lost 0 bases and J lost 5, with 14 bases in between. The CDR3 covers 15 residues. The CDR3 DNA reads TGTGCCACCAGCAGAGACAGGGGTGTTTACGACGAGCAGTACTTC. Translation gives CATSRDRGVYDEQYF.

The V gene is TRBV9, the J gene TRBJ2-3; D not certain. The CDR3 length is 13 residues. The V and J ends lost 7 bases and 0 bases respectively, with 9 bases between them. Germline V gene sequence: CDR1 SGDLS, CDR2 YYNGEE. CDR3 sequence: CASSTTSTDTQYF. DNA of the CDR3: TGTGCCAGCTCCACTACTAGCACAGATACGCAGTATTTT.

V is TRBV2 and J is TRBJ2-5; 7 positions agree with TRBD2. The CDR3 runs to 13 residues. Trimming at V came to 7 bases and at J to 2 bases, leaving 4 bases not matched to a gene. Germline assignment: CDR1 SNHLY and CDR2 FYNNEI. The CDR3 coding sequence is TGTGCCAGCACTAGGACTAGGCAAGAGACCCAGTACTTC. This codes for CASTRTRQETQYF.

CDR3 in DNA: TGCGCCAGCAGTGAGGGTCAGAATAATTCACCCCTCCACTTT. Translation gives CASSEGQNNSPLHF. The rearrangement uses TRBV10-2 and TRBJ1-6; D is uncertain. The V gene's germline CDR1 is WSHSY and CDR2 SAAADI. Trimming cost V 2 bases and J 5 bases, with 7 bases left between them. The CDR3 covers 14 residues.

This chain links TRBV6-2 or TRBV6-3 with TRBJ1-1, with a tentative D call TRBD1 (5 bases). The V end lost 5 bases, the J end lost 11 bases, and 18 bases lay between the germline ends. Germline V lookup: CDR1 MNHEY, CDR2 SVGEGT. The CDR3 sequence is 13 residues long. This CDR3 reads CASSQPSVRGAFF. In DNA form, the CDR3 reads TGTGCCAGCAGTCAACCGTCCGTCCGGGGGGCTTTCTTT.

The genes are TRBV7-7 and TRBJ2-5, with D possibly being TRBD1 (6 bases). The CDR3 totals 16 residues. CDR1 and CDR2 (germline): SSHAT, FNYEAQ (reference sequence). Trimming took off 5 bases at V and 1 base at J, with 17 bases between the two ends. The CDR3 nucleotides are TGTGCCAGCAGCCGGCACTCGGGACACCTCCAAGAGACCCAGTACTTC. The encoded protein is CASSRHSGHLQETQYF.

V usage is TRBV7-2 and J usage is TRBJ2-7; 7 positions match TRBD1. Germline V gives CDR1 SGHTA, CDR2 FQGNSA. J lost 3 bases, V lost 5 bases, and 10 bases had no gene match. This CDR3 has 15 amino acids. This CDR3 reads CASSPHRDRFYEQYF. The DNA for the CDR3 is TGTGCCAGCAGCCCTCACCGGGACAGATTCTACGAGCAGTACTTC.

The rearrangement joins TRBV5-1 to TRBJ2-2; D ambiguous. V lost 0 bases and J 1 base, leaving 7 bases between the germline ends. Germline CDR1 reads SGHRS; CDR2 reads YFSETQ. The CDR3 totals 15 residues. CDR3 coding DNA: TGCGCCAGCAGCTTGGAGTCACAGAACACCGGGGAGCTGTTTTTT. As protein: CASSLESQNTGELFF. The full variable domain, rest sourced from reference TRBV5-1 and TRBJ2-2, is KAGVTQTPRYLIKTRGQQVTLSCSPISGHRSVSWYQQTPGQGLQFLFEYFSETQRNKGNFPGRFSGRQFSNSRSEMNVSTLELGDSALYLCASSLESQNTGELFFGEGSRLTVL.

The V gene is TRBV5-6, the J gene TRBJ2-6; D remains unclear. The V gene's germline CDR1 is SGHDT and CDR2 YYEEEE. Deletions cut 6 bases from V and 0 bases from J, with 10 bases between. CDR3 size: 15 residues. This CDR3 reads CASTSRVSGANVLTF. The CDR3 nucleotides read TGTGCCAGCACCTCACGGGTCTCTGGGGCCAACGTCCTGACTTTC.

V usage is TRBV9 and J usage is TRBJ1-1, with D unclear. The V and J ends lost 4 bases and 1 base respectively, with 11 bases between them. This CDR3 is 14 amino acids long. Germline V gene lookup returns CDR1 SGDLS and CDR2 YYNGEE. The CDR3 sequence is CASSPRFGNTEAFF. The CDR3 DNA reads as TGTGCCAGCAGCCCCCGTTTCGGGAACACTGAAGCTTTCTTT.

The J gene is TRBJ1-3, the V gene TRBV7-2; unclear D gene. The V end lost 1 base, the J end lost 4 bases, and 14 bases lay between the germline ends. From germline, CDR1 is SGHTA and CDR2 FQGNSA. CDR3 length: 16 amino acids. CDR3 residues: CASSLGGTGEGNTIYF. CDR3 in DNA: TGTGCCAGCAGCTTAGGTGGTACCGGGGAAGGAAACACCATATATTTT. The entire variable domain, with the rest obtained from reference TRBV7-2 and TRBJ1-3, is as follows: GAGVSQSPSNKVTEKGKDVELRCDPISGHTALYWYRQSLGQGLEFLIYFQGNSAPDKSGLPSDRFSAERTGGSVSTLTIQRTQQEDSAVYLCASSLGGTGEGNTIYFGEGSWLTVV.

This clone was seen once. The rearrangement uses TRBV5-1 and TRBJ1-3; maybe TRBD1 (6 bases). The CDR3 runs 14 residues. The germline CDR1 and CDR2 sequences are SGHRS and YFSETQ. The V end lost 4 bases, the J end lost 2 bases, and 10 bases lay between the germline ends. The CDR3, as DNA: TGCGCCAGCAGCATCGACAGGCCTGGAAACACCATATATTTT. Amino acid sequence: CASSIDRPGNTIYF.

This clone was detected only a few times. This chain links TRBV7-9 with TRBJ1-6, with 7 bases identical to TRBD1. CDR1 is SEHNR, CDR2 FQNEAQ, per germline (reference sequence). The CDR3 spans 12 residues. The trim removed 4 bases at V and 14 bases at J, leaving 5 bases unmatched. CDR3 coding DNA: TGTGCCAGCAGCTCGACAGGGACAGCCCTCCACTTT. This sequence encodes CASSSTGTALHF.

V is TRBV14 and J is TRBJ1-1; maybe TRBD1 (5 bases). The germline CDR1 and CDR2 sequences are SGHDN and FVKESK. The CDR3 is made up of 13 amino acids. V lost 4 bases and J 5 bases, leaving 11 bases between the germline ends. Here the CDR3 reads CASSLWGGTEAFF. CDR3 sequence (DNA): TGTGCCAGCAGCCTCTGGGGGGGGACTGAAGCTTTCTTT.

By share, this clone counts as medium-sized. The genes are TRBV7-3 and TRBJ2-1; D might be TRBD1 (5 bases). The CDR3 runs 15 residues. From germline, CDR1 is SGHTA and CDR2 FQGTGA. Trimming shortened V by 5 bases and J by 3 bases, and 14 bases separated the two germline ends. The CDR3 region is CASSPWGLSYNEQFF. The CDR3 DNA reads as TGTGCCAGCAGCCCCTGGGGCCTGAGCTACAATGAGCAGTTCTTC.

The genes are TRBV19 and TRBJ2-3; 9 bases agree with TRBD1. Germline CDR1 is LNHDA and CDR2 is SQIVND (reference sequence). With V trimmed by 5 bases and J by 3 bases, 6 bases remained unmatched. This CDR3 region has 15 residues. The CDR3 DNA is TGTGCCAGTAGTTCAGACAGGGGGATGACAGATACGCAGTATTTT. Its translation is CASSSDRGMTDTQYF.

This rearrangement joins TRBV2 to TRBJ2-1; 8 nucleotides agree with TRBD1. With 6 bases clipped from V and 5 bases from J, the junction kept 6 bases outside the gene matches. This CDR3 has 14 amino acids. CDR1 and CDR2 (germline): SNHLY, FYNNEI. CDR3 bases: TGTGCCAGCAGCCTCGGACAGGGACACAATGAGCAGTTCTTC. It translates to CASSLGQGHNEQFF.